This T cell receptor beta chain was captured by sequencing in a study of beta chain features in type 1 diabetes. This CDR3 is built from 12 residues. Germline values: CDR1 SGHTA, CDR2 FQGNSA. Trimming left V 0 bases short and J 7 bases short, with 6 bases between. This clone was observed a handful of times. What it recognizes is unknown. Isolated RNA was reverse transcribed in full, so expressed TCRB transcripts were sequenced. Clones were sequenced by immunoSEQ multiplex PCR, and TCRdb holds only the in-frame ones, with some missing. The data show some 150,000 clones, with 40% to 55% seen just once and 0.42% held by the top ten. Study-level findings and limits: There were fewer insertions and more deletions at the VDJ junctions of type 1 diabetes patients. PCR might show a preference for shorter templates, equally across patients and controls.

Sequenced input: Tregs from blood. The TCR sequence derives from a man aged 18-30 years in good health. This chain joins TRBV7-2 and TRBJ2-5; no firm D call. The CDR3 is CASSLAIGTQYF. The CDR3 DNA sequence: TGTGCCAGCAGCTTAGCTATCGGGACCCAGTACTTC.